This entry describes one T cell receptor beta chain. Its antigen is still unknown. The sample holds other DNA sequences that translate to the same CDR3. V lost 4 bases and J 3 bases, leaving 3 bases between the germline ends. This CDR3 is 12 amino acids long. CDR1 KGHDR and CDR2 SFDVKD come from the germline V gene. Produced via immunoSEQ multiplex PCR; TCRdb's table is partial and in-frame only. The data hold more than 85,000 clones, with about nine tenths observed a single time. The source of the sample is a study of T cell responses to AZD1222 COVID-19 vaccine. Whole-study findings and limits: Seropositive at baseline were only a handful of AZD1222 recipients. Receipt of two AZD1222 doses was followed by a rise in Spike-specific TCR breadth and depth. Most donors were white British and more were female, and clonal diversity was possibly underestimated.

The TCR comes from an adult in good health. This specimen was peripheral blood, taken on day 0 of AZD1222 vaccination. V gene TRBV24-1 combines with J gene TRBJ1-5; D is ambiguous. CDR3 coding DNA: TGTGCCACCAGTGACTCCAATCAGCCCCAGCATTTT. Amino acid sequence: CATSDSNQPQHF.